The next 8 T cell receptor beta chains were all read from a single sample in a study of neurological immune-mediated disorders. TCRdb re-analysed the 5' RACE reads in MiXCR, keeping a single row per CDR3 protein. The data hold about 62,000 distinct CDR3 sequences, with roughly 4.8% observed a single time. The sequencing input was PBMCs. These receptors were collected from a woman aged 45-59 years with multiple sclerosis.

The J gene is TRBJ2-4, the V gene TRBV12-3 or TRBV12-4; maybe TRBD1 (5 bases). The CDR3 has 14 residues. V lost 2 bases, J lost 8 bases, and 13 bases lay in between. The CDR3 protein is CASSLNQGNYIQYF. As DNA, the CDR3 is TGTGCCAGCAGTTTAAATCAGGGTAACTACATTCAGTACTTC.

Many counts were recorded for this clonotype. The chain uses TRBV11-3 and TRBJ1-2; no definite D call. V lost 0 bases to trimming and J lost 0 bases, with 5 bases between them. Looked up from germline, CDR1 is SGHNT and CDR2 is YENEEA. The CDR3 totals 14 residues. The CDR3 coding sequence is TGTGCCAGCAGCTTAGACAGAACTAACTATGGCTACACCTTC. This codes for CASSLDRTNYGYTF.

This clonotype occurred many times. The chain links TRBV29-1 to TRBJ1-2, with a possible D match to TRBD1 (6 bases). The V gene's germline CDR1 is SQVTM and CDR2 ANQGSEA. Deletions cut 3 bases from V and 3 bases from J, with 20 bases between. The CDR3 totals 16 residues. CDR3 amino acids: CSVDVGQQGVYYGYTF. CDR3 DNA sequence: TGCAGCGTTGATGTCGGGCAACAGGGAGTATACTATGGCTACACCTTC.

This clonotype was observed at least ten times. The CDR3: CATSNYHVGGPYEQYF. In DNA form, the CDR3 reads TGTGCCACCAGCAATTACCATGTCGGGGGTCCGTACGAGCAGTACTTC. V is TRBV24-1 and J is TRBJ2-7, with D maybe TRBD2 (6 bases). There are 16 residues in the CDR3. The germline gives CDR1 KGHDR, CDR2 SFDVKD. Trimming removed 7 bases at V and 4 bases at J, with 22 bases between.

This clonotype was seen at least ten times. The chain employs TRBV7-3 and TRBJ2-1; the D gene is possibly TRBD2 (5 bases). Germline lookup yields CDR1 SGHTA and CDR2 FQGTGA. The CDR3 length is 14 residues. V was cut by 3 bases and J by 7 bases, with 13 bases left in between. The CDR3 protein is CASSFSRSGNEQFF. The CDR3 nucleotides are TGTGCCAGCAGCTTTTCTCGCTCGGGGAATGAGCAGTTCTTC.

This clonotype was observed at least ten times. The gene calls are TRBV5-1 and TRBJ2-7, with D uncertain. CDR1 is SGHRS, CDR2 YFSETQ, per germline. This CDR3 has 11 amino acids. The V end was cut by 1 base, the J end by 7 bases, with 6 bases between. CDR3: CASSLKTEQYF. In DNA, the CDR3 is TGCGCCAGCAGCTTGAAAACAGAGCAGTACTTC.

This clonotype showed up many times. The chain uses TRBV9 and TRBJ1-1, with a possible D match to TRBD1 (5 bases). V lost 4 bases, J lost 4 bases, and 14 bases lay in between. The CDR3 totals 14 residues. Germline-derived CDR1 and CDR2 are SGDLS and YYNGEE. The CDR3 DNA sequence: TGTGCCAGCAGCAGGACAACATCTCCCACTGAAGCTTTCTTT. Its protein is CASSRTTSPTEAFF.

The table lists this clonotype with many counts. V is TRBV10-2 and J is TRBJ2-7; possibly TRBD2 for D (5 bases). From germline, CDR1 is WSHSY and CDR2 SAAADI. The CDR3 sequence is 15 residues long. Trimming took off 6 bases at V and 1 base at J, with 16 bases between the two ends. Here the CDR3 DNA reads TGCGCCAGCAGACCGGGGAGACGGCAATCCTACGAGCAGTACGTC. It is translated as CASRPGRRQSYEQYV.